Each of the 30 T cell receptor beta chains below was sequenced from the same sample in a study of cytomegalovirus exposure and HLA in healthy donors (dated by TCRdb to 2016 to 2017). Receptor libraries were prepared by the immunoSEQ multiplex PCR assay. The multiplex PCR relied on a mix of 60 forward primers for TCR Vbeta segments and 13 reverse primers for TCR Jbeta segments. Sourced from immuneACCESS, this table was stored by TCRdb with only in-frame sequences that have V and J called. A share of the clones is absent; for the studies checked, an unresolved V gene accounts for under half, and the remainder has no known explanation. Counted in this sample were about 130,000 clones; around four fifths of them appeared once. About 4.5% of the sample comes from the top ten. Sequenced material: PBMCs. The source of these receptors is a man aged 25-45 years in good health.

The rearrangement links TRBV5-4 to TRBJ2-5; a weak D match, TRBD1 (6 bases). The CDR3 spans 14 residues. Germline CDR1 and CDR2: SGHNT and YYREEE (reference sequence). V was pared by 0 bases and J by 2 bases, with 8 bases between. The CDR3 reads CASSLGTDQETQYF. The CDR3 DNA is TGTGCCAGCAGCTTGGGGACAGATCAAGAGACCCAGTACTTC. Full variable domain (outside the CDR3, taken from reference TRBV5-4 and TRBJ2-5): ETGVTQSPTHLIKTRGQQVTLRCSSQSGHNTVSWYQQALGQGPQFIFQYYREEENGRGNFPPRFSGLQFPNYSSELNVNALELDDSALYLCASSLGTDQETQYFGPGTRLLVL.

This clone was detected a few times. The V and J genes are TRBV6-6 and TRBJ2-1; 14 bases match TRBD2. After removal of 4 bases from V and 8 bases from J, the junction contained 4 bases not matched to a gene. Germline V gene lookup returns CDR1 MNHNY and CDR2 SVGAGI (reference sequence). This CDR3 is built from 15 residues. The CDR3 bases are TGTGCCAGCAGTTCCGGGACTAGCGGGAGCCATGAGCAGTTCTTC. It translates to CASSSGTSGSHEQFF.

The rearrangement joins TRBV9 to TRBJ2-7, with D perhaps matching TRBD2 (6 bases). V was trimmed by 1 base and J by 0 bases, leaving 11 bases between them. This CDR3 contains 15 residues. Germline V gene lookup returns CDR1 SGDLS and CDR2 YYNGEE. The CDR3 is CASSVSGVSSYEQYF. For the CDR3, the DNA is TGTGCCAGCAGCGTATCGGGGGTGAGCTCCTACGAGCAGTACTTC.

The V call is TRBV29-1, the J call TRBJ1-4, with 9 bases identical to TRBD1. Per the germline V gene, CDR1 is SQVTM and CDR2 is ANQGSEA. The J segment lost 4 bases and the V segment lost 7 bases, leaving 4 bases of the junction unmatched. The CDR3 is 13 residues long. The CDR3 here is CSAPGQGNEKLFF. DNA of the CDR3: TGCAGCGCCCCGGGACAGGGTAATGAAAAACTGTTTTTT.

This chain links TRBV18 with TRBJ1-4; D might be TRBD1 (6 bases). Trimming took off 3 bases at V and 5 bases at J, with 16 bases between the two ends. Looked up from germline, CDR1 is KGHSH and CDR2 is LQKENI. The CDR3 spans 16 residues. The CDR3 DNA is TGTGCCAGCTCACCTAGGGGGTTCCAGGGGAATGAAAAACTGTTTTTT. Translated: CASSPRGFQGNEKLFF.

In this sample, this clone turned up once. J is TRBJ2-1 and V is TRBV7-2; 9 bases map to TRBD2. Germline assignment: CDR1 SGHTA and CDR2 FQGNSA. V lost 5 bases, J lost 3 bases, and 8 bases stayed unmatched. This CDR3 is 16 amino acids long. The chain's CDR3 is CASSTRLAGFYNEQFF. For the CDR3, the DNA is TGTGCCAGCAGCACCCGCCTAGCGGGGTTCTACAATGAGCAGTTCTTC.

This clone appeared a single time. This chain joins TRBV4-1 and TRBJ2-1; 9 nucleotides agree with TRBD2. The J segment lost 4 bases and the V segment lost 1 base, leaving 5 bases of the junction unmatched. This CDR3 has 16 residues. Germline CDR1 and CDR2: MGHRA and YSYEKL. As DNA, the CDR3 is TGCGCCAGCAGCCAAGCTACGGGACTAGCATACAATGAGCAGTTCTTC. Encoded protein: CASSQATGLAYNEQFF.

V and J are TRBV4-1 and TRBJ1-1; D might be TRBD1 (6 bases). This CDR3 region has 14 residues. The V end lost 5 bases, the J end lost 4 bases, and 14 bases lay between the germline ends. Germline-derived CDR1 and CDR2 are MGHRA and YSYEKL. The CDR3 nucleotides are TGCGCCAGCAGCATAAAACAGGGTTCCACTGAAGCTTTCTTT. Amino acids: CASSIKQGSTEAFF.

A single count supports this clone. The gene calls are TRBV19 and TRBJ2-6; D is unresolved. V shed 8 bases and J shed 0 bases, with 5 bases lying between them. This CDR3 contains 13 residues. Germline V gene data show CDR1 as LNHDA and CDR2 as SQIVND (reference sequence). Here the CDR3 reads CASEYSGANVLTF. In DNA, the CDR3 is TGTGCCAGTGAGTACTCTGGGGCCAACGTCCTGACTTTC.

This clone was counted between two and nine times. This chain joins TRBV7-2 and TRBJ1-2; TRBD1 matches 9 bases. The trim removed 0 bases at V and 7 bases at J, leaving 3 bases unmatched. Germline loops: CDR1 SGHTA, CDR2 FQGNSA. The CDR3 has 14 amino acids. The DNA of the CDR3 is TGTGCCAGCAGCTTAGCCCCGGACAGGGGTGGCTACACCTTC. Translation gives CASSLAPDRGGYTF.

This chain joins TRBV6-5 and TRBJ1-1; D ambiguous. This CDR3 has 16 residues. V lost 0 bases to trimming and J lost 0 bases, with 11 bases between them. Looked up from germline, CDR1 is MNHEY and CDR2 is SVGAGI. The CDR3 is CASSYSSGSMNTEAFF. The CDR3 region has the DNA TGTGCCAGCAGTTACTCGTCAGGATCGATGAACACTGAAGCTTTCTTT.

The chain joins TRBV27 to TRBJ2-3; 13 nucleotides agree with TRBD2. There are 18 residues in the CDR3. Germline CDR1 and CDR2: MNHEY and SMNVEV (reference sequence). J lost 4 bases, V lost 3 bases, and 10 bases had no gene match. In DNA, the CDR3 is TGTGCCAGCAGTTTTCTACTAGCGGGAGGGCCTAGGGCAGATACGCAGTATTTT. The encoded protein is CASSFLLAGGPRADTQYF.

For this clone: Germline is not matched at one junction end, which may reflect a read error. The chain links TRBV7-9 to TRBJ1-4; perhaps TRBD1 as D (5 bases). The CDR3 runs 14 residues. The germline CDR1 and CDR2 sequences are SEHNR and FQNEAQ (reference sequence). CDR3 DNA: TGTTCCAGCAGCTTCTCAGGGAACAATGAAAAACTGTTTTTT. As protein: CSSSFSGNNEKLFF.

Here the CDR3 reads CASSFTGTSGRNEQFF. The CDR3, as DNA: TGCGCCAGCAGCTTTACCGGGACTAGCGGGAGGAATGAGCAGTTCTTC. This chain uses TRBV5-1 with TRBJ2-1; the match to TRBD2 covers 15 bases. V gave up 2 bases and J gave up 7 bases; unmatched junction bases: 4. This CDR3 contains 16 residues. Looked up from germline, CDR1 is SGHRS and CDR2 is YFSETQ.

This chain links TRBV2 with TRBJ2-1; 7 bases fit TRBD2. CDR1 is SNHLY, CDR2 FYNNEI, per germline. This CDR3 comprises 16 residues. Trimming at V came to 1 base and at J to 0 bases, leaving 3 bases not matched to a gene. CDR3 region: CASSEGGSSSYNEQFF. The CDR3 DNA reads TGTGCCAGCAGTGAAGGCGGGAGTTCCTCCTACAATGAGCAGTTCTTC.

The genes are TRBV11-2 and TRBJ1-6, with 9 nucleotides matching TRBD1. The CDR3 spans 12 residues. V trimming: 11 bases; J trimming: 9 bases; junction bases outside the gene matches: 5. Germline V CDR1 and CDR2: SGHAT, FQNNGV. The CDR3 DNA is TGTGCCTGCGGGACAGGGAGTTCACCCCTCCACTTT. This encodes CACGTGSSPLHF.

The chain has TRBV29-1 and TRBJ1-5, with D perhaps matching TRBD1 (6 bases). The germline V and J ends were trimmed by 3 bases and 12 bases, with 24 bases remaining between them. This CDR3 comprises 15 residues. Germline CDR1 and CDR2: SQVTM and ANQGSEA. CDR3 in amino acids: CSVEEGGDGGRVQHF. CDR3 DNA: TGCAGCGTTGAGGAAGGGGGGGACGGGGGACGGGTCCAGCATTTT.

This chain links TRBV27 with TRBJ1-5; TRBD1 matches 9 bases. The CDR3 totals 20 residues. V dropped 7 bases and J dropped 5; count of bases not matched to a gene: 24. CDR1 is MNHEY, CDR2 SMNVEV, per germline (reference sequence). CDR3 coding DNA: TGTGCCAGCATACATCTGCGGAGGAACCGGGACAGGGAGTTTTATCAGCCCCAGCATTTT. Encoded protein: CASIHLRRNRDREFYQPQHF.

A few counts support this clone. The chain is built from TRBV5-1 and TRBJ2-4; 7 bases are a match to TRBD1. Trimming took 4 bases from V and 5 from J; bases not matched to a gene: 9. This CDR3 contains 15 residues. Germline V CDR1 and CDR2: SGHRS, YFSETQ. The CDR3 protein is CASSATGTAENIQYF. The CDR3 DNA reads TGCGCCAGCAGCGCGACCGGGACAGCTGAAAACATTCAGTACTTC.

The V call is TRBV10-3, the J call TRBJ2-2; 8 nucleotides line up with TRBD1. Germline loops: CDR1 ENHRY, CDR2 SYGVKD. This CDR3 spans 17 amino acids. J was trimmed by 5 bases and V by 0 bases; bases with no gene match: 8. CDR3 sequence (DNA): TGTGCCATCAGTGAGTCGGGTCAGGGGGCGGCGACCGGGGAGCTGTTTTTT. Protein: CAISESGQGAATGELFF.

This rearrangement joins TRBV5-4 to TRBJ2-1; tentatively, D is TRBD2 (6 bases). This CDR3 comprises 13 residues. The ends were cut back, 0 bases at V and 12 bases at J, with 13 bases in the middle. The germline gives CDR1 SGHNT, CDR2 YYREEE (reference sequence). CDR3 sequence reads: CASSLEGGAWQFF. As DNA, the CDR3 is TGTGCCAGCAGCTTGGAGGGCGGGGCTTGGCAGTTCTTC.

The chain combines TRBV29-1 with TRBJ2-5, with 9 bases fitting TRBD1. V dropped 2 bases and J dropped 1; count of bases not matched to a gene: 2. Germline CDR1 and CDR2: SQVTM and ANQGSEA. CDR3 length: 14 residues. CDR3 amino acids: CSVEWTGAQETQYF. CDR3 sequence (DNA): TGCAGCGTTGAATGGACAGGGGCCCAAGAGACCCAGTACTTC.

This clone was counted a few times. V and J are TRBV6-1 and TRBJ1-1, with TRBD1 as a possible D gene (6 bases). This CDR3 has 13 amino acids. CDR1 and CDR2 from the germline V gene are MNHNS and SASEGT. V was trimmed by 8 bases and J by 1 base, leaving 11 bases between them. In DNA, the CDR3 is TGTGCCAGCGGACGGACAGAGAACACTGAAGCTTTCTTT. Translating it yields CASGRTENTEAFF.

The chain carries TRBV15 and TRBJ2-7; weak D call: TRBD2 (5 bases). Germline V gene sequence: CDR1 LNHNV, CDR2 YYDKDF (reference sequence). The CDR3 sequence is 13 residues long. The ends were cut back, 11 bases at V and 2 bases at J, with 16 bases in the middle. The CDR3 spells CAPRERYPYEQYF. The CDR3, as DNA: TGTGCCCCGAGGGAGAGGTACCCCTACGAGCAGTACTTC.

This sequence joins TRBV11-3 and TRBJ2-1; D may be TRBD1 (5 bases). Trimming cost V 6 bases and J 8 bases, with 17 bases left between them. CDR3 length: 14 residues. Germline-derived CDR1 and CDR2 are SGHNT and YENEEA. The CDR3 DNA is TGTGCCAGCAGTCCAGACAGCAGTCCGGATGAGCAGTTCTTC. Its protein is CASSPDSSPDEQFF.

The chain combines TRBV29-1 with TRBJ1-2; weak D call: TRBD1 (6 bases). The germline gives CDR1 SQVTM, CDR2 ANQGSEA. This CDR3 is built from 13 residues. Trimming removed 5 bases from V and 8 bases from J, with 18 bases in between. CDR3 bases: TGCAGCGTTTTCGGGCAGGGGCAAAGGGGCTACACCTTC. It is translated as CSVFGQGQRGYTF.

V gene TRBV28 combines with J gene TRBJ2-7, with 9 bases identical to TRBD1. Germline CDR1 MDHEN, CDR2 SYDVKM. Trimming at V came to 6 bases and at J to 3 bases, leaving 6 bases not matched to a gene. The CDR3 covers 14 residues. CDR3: CASSYPGQGYEQYF. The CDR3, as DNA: TGTGCCAGCAGCTATCCGGGACAGGGCTACGAGCAGTACTTC.

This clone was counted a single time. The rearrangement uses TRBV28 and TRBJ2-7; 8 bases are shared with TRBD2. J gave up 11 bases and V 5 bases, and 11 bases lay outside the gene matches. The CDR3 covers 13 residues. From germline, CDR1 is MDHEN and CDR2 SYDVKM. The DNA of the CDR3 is TGTGCCAGCAGTCCTCCAGCGGGAGCTCATAAGTACTTC. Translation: CASSPPAGAHKYF.

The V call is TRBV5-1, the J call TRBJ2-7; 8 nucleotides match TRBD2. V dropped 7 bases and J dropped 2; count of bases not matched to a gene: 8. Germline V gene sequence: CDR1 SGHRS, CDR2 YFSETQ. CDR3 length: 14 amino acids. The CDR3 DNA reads TGCGCCAGCCGCTCTCTTAGCGGGACCTACGAGCAGTACGTC. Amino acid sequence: CASRSLSGTYEQYV.

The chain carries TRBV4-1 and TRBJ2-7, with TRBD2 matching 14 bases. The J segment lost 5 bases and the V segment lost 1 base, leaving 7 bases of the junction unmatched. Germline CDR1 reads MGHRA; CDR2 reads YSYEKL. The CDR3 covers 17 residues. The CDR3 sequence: CASSQGAGTSGRHEQYF. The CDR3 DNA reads TGCGCCAGCAGCCAAGGAGCCGGGACTAGCGGGAGACACGAGCAGTACTTC.